The rows below give T cell receptor beta chains drawn from one sample of a study of blood T cell repertoires in COVID-19. Clones were read by immunoSEQ multiplex PCR, and TCRdb kept only the in-frame ones, dropping some. Of 40,000 or so clones listed, about 82% were seen once; the top ten hold under 5%. The material sequenced was peripheral blood. The receptors originated from a man aged 45-65 years with active COVID-19. The CDR3 runs from the conserved cysteine through the conserved F or W. The D gene is left open where the match is weak. Clone size is stated in some rows and not others, as once, few, many or a class when expanded.

D: -; size: -; V: TRBV28; J: TRBJ1-2; CDR3: CASSPGPAPGGYTF; DNA: TGTGCCAGCAGTCCAGGGCCTGCTCCCGGTGGCTACACCTTC
D: -; size: few; V: TRBV12-3/TRBV12-4; J: TRBJ1-2; CDR3: CASRPGSNYGYTF; DNA: TGTGCCAGCAGACCCGGGTCTAACTATGGCTACACCTTC
D: -; size: -; V: TRBV5-1; J: TRBJ2-7; CDR3: CASSITLRGGEQYF; DNA: TGCGCCAGCAGCATCACCCTCAGGGGTGGCGAGCAGTACTTC
D: TRBD1; size: few; V: TRBV2; J: TRBJ1-3; CDR3: CASSRTGLSGNTIYF; DNA: TGTGCCAGCAGCAGGACAGGCCTCTCTGGAAACACCATATATTTT
D: TRBD1; size: -; V: TRBV4-1; J: TRBJ2-1; CDR3: CASSQTPDRTYNEQFF; DNA: TGCGCCAGCAGCCAAACCCCGGACAGGACCTACAATGAGCAGTTCTTC
D: -; size: -; V: TRBV4-1; J: TRBJ2-2; CDR3: CASSQDLRAGGELFF; DNA: TGCGCCAGCAGCCAAGATTTGAGGGCGGGAGGGGAGCTGTTTTTT
D: -; size: -; V: TRBV7-6; J: TRBJ2-2; CDR3: CASSPDGLAGELFF; DNA: TGTGCCAGCAGCCCCGACGGGTTGGCCGGGGAGCTGTTTTTT
D: TRBD1; size: -; V: TRBV6-6; J: TRBJ2-1; CDR3: CASSYGQGGRDEQFF; DNA: TGTGCCAGCAGTTACGGACAGGGGGGGAGGGATGAGCAGTTCTTC
D: -; size: -; V: TRBV24-1; J: TRBJ2-2; CDR3: CATSGNDHISGELFF; DNA: TGTGCCACCAGCGGGAATGACCATATCTCCGGGGAGCTGTTTTTT
D: -; size: -; V: TRBV6-6; J: TRBJ2-2; CDR3: CATKWAWGVTGELFF; DNA: TGTGCCACCAAATGGGCCTGGGGGGTCACCGGGGAGCTGTTTTTT
D: TRBD1; size: -; V: TRBV28; J: TRBJ2-7; CDR3: CASSKDRDLGEQYF; DNA: TGTGCCAGCAGTAAAGACAGGGATCTGGGCGAGCAGTACTTC
D: TRBD2; size: -; V: TRBV2; J: TRBJ2-1; CDR3: CASSELAGGGEQFF; DNA: TGTGCCAGCAGTGAACTAGCGGGGGGCGGTGAGCAGTTCTTC
D: -; size: -; V: TRBV15; J: TRBJ1-5; CDR3: CATSRVQGSNQPQHF; DNA: TGTGCCACCAGCAGAGTTCAGGGGAGCAATCAGCCCCAGCATTTT
D: -; size: -; V: TRBV5-5; J: TRBJ2-2; CDR3: CASSFRPQGVSGTGELFF; DNA: TGTGCCAGCAGCTTTCGCCCCCAAGGGGTTTCAGGCACCGGGGAGCTGTTTTTT
D: TRBD1; size: -; V: TRBV2; J: TRBJ2-3; CDR3: CASRPGQRPYTQYF; DNA: TGTGCCAGCAGACCGGGACAGAGACCTTATACGCAGTATTTT
D: -; size: few; V: TRBV19; J: TRBJ2-2; CDR3: CASSAGVDTGELFF; DNA: TGTGCCAGTTCCGCAGGGGTGGACACCGGGGAGCTGTTTTTT
D: -; size: -; V: TRBV28; J: TRBJ1-1; CDR3: CAIWRGNTEAFF; DNA: TGTGCCATCTGGAGGGGGAACACTGAAGCTTTCTTT
D: -; size: -; V: TRBV6-5; J: TRBJ1-1; CDR3: CASTKGDVNTEAFF; DNA: TGTGCCAGCACTAAGGGGGATGTGAACACTGAAGCTTTCTTT
D: TRBD1; size: once; V: TRBV5-1; J: TRBJ2-5; CDR3: CASSTGTGGETQYF; DNA: TGCGCCAGCAGCACCGGGACAGGAGGTGAGACCCAGTACTTC
D: TRBD1; size: -; V: TRBV5-1; J: TRBJ1-1; CDR3: CASSFQTGGWETEAFF; DNA: TGCGCCAGCAGCTTTCAGACAGGGGGCTGGGAAACTGAAGCTTTCTTT
D: -; size: -; V: TRBV5-6; J: TRBJ1-5; CDR3: CASSTHRVQPQHF; DNA: TGTGCCAGCAGCACCCACAGGGTTCAGCCCCAGCATTTT
D: TRBD1; size: -; V: TRBV3-1/TRBV3-2; J: TRBJ2-5; CDR3: CASSQDLMDRVQETQYF; DNA: TGTGCCAGCAGCCAAGACTTAATGGACAGGGTCCAAGAGACCCAGTACTTC